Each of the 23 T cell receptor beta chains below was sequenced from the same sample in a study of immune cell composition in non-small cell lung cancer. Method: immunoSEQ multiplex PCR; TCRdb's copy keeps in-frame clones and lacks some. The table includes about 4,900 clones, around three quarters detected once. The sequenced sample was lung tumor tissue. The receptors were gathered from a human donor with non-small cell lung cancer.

The CDR3 reads CASSHRLAGASLSTDTQYF. In DNA, the CDR3 is TGTGCCAGCAGCCACAGACTAGCGGGGGCCTCACTTAGCACAGATACGCAGTATTTT. The chain links TRBV13 to TRBJ2-3, with 12 bases that match TRBD2. CDR1 PRHDT and CDR2 FYEKMQ come from the germline V gene (reference sequence). The length of the CDR3 is 19 residues. The ends lost 5 bases at V and 0 bases at J; junction bases unmatched: 12.

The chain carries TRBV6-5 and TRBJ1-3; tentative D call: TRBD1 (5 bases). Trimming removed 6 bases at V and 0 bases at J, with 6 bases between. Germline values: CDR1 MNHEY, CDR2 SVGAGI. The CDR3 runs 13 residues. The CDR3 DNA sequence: TGTGCCAGCAGCAGGGACTCTGGAAACACCATATATTTT. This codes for CASSRDSGNTIYF.

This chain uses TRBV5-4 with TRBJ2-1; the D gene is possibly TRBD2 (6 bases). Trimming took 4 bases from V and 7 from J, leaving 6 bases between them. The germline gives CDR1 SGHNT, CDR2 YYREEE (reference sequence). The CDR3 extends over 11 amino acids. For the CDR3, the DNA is TGTGCCAGCAGCCGGGGGAATGAGCAGTTCTTC. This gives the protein CASSRGNEQFF.

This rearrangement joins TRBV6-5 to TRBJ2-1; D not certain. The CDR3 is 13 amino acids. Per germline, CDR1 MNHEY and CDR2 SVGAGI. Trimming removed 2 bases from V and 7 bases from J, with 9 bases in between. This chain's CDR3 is CASSYINGNEQFF. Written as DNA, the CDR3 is TGTGCCAGCAGTTACATCAACGGGAATGAGCAGTTCTTC.

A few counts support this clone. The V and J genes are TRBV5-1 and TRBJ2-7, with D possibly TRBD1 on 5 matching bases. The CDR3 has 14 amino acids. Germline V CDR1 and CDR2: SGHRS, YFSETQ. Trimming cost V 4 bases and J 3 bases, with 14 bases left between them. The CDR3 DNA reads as TGCGCCAGCAGCCCCGCCAGGGCGGACTACGAGCAGTACTTC. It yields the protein CASSPARADYEQYF.

CDR3 DNA: TGTGCCAGCAGACCCGGCCTCAGGGGGGCAAATGAGCAGTTCTTC. Its translation: CASRPGLRGANEQFF. The rearrangement uses TRBV7-2 and TRBJ2-1; tentatively, D is TRBD1 (7 bases). Germline V gives CDR1 SGHTA, CDR2 FQGNSA. The V end lost 6 bases, the J end lost 7 bases, and 19 bases lay between the germline ends. The CDR3 extends over 15 amino acids.

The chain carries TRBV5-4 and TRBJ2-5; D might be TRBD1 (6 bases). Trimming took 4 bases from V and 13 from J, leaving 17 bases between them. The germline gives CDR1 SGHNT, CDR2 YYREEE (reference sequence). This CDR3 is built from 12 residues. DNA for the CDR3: TGTGCCAGCAGCCGTCCAGGGGTCCCGGGGTACTTC. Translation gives CASSRPGVPGYF. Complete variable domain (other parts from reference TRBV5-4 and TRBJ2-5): ETGVTQSPTHLIKTRGQQVTLRCSSQSGHNTVSWYQQALGQGPQFIFQYYREEENGRGNFPPRFSGLQFPNYSSELNVNALELDDSALYLCASSRPGVPGYFGPGTRLLVL.

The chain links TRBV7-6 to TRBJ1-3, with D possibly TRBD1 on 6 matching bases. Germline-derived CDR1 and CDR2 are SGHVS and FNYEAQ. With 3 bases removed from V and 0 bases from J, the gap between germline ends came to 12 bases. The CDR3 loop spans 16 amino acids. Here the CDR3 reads CASSFGRGGSGNTIYF. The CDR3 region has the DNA TGTGCCAGCAGCTTTGGCAGAGGGGGCTCTGGAAACACCATATATTTT.

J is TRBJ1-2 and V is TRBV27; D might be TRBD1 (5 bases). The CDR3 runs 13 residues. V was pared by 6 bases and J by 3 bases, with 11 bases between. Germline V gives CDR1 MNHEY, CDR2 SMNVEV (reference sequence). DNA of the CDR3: TGTGCCAGCAGGGCCGGCAGGGACTATGGCTACACCTTC. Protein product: CASRAGRDYGYTF.

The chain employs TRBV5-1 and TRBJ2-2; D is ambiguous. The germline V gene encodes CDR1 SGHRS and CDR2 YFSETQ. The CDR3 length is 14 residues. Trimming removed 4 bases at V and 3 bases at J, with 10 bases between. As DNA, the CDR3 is TGCGCCAGCAGCCCGCGGCCGGACACCGGGGAGCTGTTTTTT. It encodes CASSPRPDTGELFF.

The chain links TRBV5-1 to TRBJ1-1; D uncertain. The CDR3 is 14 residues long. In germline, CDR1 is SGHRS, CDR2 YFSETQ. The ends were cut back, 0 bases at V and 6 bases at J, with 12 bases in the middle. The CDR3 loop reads CASSLVPGNAEAFF. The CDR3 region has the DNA TGCGCCAGCAGCTTGGTTCCGGGGAATGCTGAAGCTTTCTTT.

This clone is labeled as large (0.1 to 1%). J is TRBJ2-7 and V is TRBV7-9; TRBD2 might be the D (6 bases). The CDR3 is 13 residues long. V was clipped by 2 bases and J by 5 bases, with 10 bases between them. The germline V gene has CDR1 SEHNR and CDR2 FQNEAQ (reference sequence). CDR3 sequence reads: CASSLNERDEQYF. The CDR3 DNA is TGTGCCAGCAGCTTAAACGAGCGGGACGAGCAGTACTTC. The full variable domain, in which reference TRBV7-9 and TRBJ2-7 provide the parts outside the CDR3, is DTGVSQNPRHKITKRGQNVTFRCDPISEHNRLYWYRQTLGQGPEFLTYFQNEAQLEKSRLLSDRFSAERPKGSFSTLEIQRTEQGDSAMYLCASSLNERDEQYFGPGTRLTVT.

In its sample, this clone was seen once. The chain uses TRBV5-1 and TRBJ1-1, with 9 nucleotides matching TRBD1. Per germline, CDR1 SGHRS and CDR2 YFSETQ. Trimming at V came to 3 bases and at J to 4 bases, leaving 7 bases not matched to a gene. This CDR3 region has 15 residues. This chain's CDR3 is CASSSTQGAPTEAFF. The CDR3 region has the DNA TGCGCCAGCAGCTCAACACAGGGGGCGCCCACTGAAGCTTTCTTT.

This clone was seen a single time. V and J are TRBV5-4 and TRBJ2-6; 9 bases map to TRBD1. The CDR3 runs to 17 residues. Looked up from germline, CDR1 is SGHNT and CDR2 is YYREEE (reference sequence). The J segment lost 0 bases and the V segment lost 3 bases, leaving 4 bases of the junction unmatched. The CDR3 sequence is CASSSPGQGSGANVLTF. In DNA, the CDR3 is TGTGCCAGCAGCTCTCCGGGACAGGGCTCTGGGGCCAACGTCCTGACTTTC. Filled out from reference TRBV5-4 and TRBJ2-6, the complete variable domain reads ETGVTQSPTHLIKTRGQQVTLRCSSQSGHNTVSWYQQALGQGPQFIFQYYREEENGRGNFPPRFSGLQFPNYSSELNVNALELDDSALYLCASSSPGQGSGANVLTFGAGSRLTVL.

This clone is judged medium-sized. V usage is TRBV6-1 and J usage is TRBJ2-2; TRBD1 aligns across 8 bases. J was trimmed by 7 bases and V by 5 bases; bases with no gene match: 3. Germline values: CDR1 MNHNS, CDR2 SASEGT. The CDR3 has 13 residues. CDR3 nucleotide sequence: TGTGCCAGCAGTATAACAGGGGGCGGGGAGCTGTTTTTT. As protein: CASSITGGGELFF.

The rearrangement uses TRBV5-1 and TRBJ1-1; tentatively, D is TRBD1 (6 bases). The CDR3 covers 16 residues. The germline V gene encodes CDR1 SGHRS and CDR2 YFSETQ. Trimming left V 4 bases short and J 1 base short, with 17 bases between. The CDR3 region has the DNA TGCGCCAGCAGCATTACAGGGACGAGGGCGAACACTGAAGCTTTCTTT. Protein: CASSITGTRANTEAFF. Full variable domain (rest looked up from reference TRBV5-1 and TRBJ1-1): KAGVTQTPRYLIKTRGQQVTLSCSPISGHRSVSWYQQTPGQGLQFLFEYFSETQRNKGNFPGRFSGRQFSNSRSEMNVSTLELGDSALYLCASSITGTRANTEAFFGQGTRLTVV.

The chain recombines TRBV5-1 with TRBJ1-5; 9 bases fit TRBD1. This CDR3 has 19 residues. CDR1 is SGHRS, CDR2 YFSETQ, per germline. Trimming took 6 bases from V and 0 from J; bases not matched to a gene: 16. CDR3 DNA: TGCGCCAGCAACCGGACCAACAGGGGGCGATCGCATAGCAATCAGCCCCAGCATTTT. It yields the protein CASNRTNRGRSHSNQPQHF.

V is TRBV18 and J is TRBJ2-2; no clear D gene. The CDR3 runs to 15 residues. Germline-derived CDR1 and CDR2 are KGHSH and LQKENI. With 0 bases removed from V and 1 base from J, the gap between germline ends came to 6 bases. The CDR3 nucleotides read TGTGCCAGCTCACCACCATCAGGGAACACCGGGGAGCTGTTTTTT. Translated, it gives CASSPPSGNTGELFF.

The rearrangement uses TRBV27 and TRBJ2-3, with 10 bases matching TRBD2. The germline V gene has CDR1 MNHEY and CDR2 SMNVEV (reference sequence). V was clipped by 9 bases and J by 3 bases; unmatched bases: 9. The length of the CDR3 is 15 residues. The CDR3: CASQLAGHQTDTQYF. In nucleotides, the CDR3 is TGTGCCAGTCAACTAGCGGGGCACCAAACAGATACGCAGTATTTT.

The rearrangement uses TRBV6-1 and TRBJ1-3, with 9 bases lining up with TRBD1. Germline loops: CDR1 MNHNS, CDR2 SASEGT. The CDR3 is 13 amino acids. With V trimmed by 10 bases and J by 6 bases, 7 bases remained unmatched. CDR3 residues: CATVGQGENTIYF. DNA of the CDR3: TGTGCCACTGTGGGACAGGGCGAAAACACCATATATTTT.

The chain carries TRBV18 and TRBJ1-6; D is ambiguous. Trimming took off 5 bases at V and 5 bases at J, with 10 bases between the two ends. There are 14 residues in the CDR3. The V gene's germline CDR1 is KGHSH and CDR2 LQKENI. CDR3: CASSKNRDNSPLHF. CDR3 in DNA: TGTGCCAGCTCAAAAAACAGAGATAATTCACCCCTCCACTTT.

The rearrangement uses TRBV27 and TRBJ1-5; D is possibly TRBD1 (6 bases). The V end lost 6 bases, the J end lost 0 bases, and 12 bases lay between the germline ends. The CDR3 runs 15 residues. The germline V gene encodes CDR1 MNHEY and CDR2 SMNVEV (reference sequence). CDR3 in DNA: TGTGCCAGCAGACGGGACAAGGCTAGCAATCAGCCCCAGCATTTT. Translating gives CASRRDKASNQPQHF.

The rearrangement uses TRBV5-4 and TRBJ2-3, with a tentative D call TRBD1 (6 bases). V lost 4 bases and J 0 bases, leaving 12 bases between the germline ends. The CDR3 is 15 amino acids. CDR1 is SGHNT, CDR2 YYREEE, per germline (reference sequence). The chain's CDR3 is CASSHRASSTDTQYF. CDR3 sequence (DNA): TGTGCCAGCAGCCACAGGGCTTCTAGCACAGATACGCAGTATTTT.